The 24 T cell receptor beta chains below come from one sample, sequenced in a study of blood T cell repertoires in COVID-19. Only in-frame clones appear in the TCRdb table, and some are missing; sequencing was by immunoSEQ multiplex PCR. The sample lists approximately 82,000 clones, approximately 80% seen once, with about 13% in the top ten. The sample taken for sequencing was peripheral blood. The receptor set was obtained from a human donor in a cohort sampled during active COVID-19.

The rearrangement joins TRBV5-6 to TRBJ1-5; a weak D match, TRBD1 (5 bases). The CDR3 spans 17 residues. Trimming pared 0 bases from V and 5 bases from J, leaving 18 bases between. CDR1 SGHDT and CDR2 YYEEEE come from the germline V gene. The CDR3 is CASSLAGKSIFDQPQHF. CDR3 DNA: TGTGCCAGCAGCTTGGCAGGGAAGAGTATCTTCGATCAGCCCCAGCATTTT.

The genes are TRBV14 and TRBJ1-3; D uncertain. The V end was cut by 5 bases, the J end by 7 bases, with 12 bases between. The CDR3 totals 13 residues. CDR1 SGHDN and CDR2 FVKESK come from the germline V gene. Here the CDR3 reads CASSAFRSNTIYF. The CDR3 DNA is TGTGCCAGCAGCGCGTTCAGGTCTAACACCATATATTTT.

The chain uses TRBV6-6 and TRBJ1-6; TRBD1 aligns across 8 bases. V was clipped by 4 bases and J by 12 bases; unmatched bases: 5. CDR3 length: 13 residues. Germline CDR1 MNHNY, CDR2 SVGAGI (reference sequence). The CDR3 nucleotides are TGTGCCAGCAGTTCGGTAGACAGGGGACCCCTCCACTTT. This gives the protein CASSSVDRGPLHF.

This clone was recorded a few times. This chain joins TRBV5-4 and TRBJ2-7; TRBD1 is a possible D gene (6 bases). Per the germline V gene, CDR1 is SGHNT and CDR2 is YYREEE (reference sequence). This CDR3 is 13 amino acids long. The V end was cut by 4 bases, the J end by 2 bases, with 10 bases between. The CDR3 reads CASSVGGTYEQYF. The CDR3 nucleotides are TGTGCCAGCAGCGTAGGGGGTACCTACGAGCAGTACTTC.

The chain joins TRBV24-1 to TRBJ2-3; no definite D call. The CDR3 has 13 amino acids. V lost 5 bases and J lost 2, with 7 bases in between. Germline assignment: CDR1 KGHDR and CDR2 SFDVKD. In nucleotides, the CDR3 is TGTGCCACCAGTGCCGGGTACACAGATACGCAGTATTTT. Its translation: CATSAGYTDTQYF.

CDR3 sequence reads: CASSEGRGSGAPSYEQYF. The DNA for the CDR3 is TGTGCCAGCAGTGAAGGTAGAGGTAGCGGGGCGCCAAGCTACGAGCAGTACTTC. V gene TRBV6-1 combines with J gene TRBJ2-7; 8 bases are shared with TRBD2. After removal of 1 base from V and 3 bases from J, the junction contained 14 bases not matched to a gene. The CDR3 runs 18 residues. From germline, CDR1 is MNHNS and CDR2 SASEGT.

The rearrangement joins TRBV28 to TRBJ1-1; D gene uncertain. The CDR3 totals 13 residues. Germline CDR1 reads MDHEN; CDR2 reads SYDVKM. Trimming took off 3 bases at V and 4 bases at J, with 9 bases between the two ends. The CDR3 nucleotides read TGTGCCAGCAGTTTTTATCGCGGCACTGAAGCTTTCTTT. Residues: CASSFYRGTEAFF.

The rearrangement uses TRBV7-2 and TRBJ2-7; 8 bases line up with TRBD2. Unmatched junction bases numbered 13, after V lost 4 bases and J lost 2 bases. This CDR3 has 17 amino acids. CDR1 is SGHTA, CDR2 FQGNSA, per germline. This CDR3 reads CASSSYEAGVRPYEQYF. The CDR3 DNA reads as TGTGCCAGCAGCTCGTATGAAGCGGGGGTCCGACCCTACGAGCAGTACTTC. Full variable domain (missing parts from reference TRBV7-2 and TRBJ2-7): GAGVSQSPSNKVTEKGKDVELRCDPISGHTALYWYRQSLGQGLEFLIYFQGNSAPDKSGLPSDRFSAERTGGSVSTLTIQRTQQEDSAVYLCASSSYEAGVRPYEQYFGPGTRLTVT.

A few counts support this clone. The J gene is TRBJ1-2, the V gene TRBV11-2, with 7 nucleotides matching TRBD1. The CDR3 loop spans 13 amino acids. CDR1 is SGHAT and CDR2 is FQNNGV in the germline V gene. V was clipped by 7 bases and J by 3 bases; unmatched bases: 5. CDR3 residues: CASTIDRDYGYTF. The CDR3 nucleotides read TGTGCCAGCACCATCGACAGGGACTATGGCTACACCTTC.

The chain joins TRBV4-1 to TRBJ2-1; D might be TRBD2 (6 bases). The germline V gene has CDR1 MGHRA and CDR2 YSYEKL. V shed 1 base and J shed 10 bases, with 17 bases lying between them. This CDR3 is 15 amino acids long. In nucleotides, the CDR3 is TGCGCCAGCAGCCAAGCTCGCGGGGCAGTGTCCGAGCAGTTCTTC. The encoded protein is CASSQARGAVSEQFF.

The chain has TRBV5-1 and TRBJ1-6; TRBD1 matches at 8 bases. CDR1 is SGHRS, CDR2 YFSETQ, per germline. The CDR3 contains 16 residues. Trimming cost V 2 bases and J 6 bases; bases outside gene matches: 7. CDR3 in amino acids: CASSLPGTGRNSPLHF. The DNA for the CDR3 is TGCGCCAGCAGCTTACCCGGGACAGGACGTAATTCACCCCTCCACTTT. The complete variable domain, with remaining parts taken from reference TRBV5-1 and TRBJ1-6, reads KAGVTQTPRYLIKTRGQQVTLSCSPISGHRSVSWYQQTPGQGLQFLFEYFSETQRNKGNFPGRFSGRQFSNSRSEMNVSTLELGDSALYLCASSLPGTGRNSPLHFGNGTRLTVT.

Only a few counts were recorded for this clone. The rearrangement uses TRBV7-9 and TRBJ1-2; D is undetermined. The CDR3 sequence is 14 residues long. V lost 5 bases to trimming and J lost 0 bases, with 10 bases between them. Per germline, CDR1 SEHNR and CDR2 FQNEAQ (reference sequence). As DNA, the CDR3 is TGTGCCAGCAGCCTCGCGGGCTCTAACTATGGCTACACCTTC. Its translation is CASSLAGSNYGYTF.

This clone has more than one count but fewer than ten. J is TRBJ2-3 and V is TRBV18; 7 bases are shared with TRBD1. Germline CDR1 and CDR2: KGHSH and LQKENI. The CDR3 consists of 15 residues. V shed 3 bases, J shed 8 bases, and the junction held 11 bases outside the gene matches. CDR3 coding DNA: TGTGCCAGCTCACCGCCTGGACAGGCCCTCTTTACGCAGTATTTT. As protein: CASSPPGQALFTQYF.

V is TRBV3-1 (or the pseudogene TRBV3-2) and J is TRBJ2-3; 8 bases are shared with TRBD2. Germline V gene data show CDR1 as LGHDT and CDR2 as YNNKEL (reference sequence). This CDR3 comprises 17 residues. Germline trimming cut 4 bases from V and 1 base from J; bases unmatched to any gene: 10. CDR3 region: CASSPRGGEGGTDTQYF. CDR3 DNA sequence: TGTGCCAGCAGCCCCCGGGGGGGGGAAGGGGGCACAGATACGCAGTATTTT.

CDR3 nucleotide sequence: TGTGCCTGGATTGGACTGGCGCGGGAGACCCAGTACTTC. Translation gives CAWIGLARETQYF. The rearrangement links TRBV30 to TRBJ2-5; maybe TRBD2 (5 bases). The CDR3 extends over 13 amino acids. The V and J ends lost 4 bases and 5 bases respectively, with 14 bases between them. The germline gives CDR1 GTSNPN, CDR2 SVGIG (reference sequence). Full variable domain (outside the CDR3, taken from reference TRBV30 and TRBJ2-5): SQTIHQWPATLVQPVGSPLSLECTVEGTSNPNLYWYRQAAGRGLQLLFYSVGIGQISSEVPQNLSASRPQDRQFILSSKKLLLSDSGFYLCAWIGLARETQYFGPGTRLLVL.

This chain connects TRBV14 to TRBJ1-4; D gene ambiguous. Looked up from germline, CDR1 is SGHDN and CDR2 is FVKESK. This CDR3 contains 16 residues. Trimming took off 0 bases at V and 1 base at J, with 9 bases between the two ends. For the CDR3, the DNA is TGTGCCAGCAGCCAAGATCCGAGGCGAACTAATGAAAAACTGTTTTTT. It is translated as CASSQDPRRTNEKLFF. The full variable domain, rest sourced from reference TRBV14 and TRBJ1-4, is EAGVTQFPSHSVIEKGQTVTLRCDPISGHDNLYWYRRVMGKEIKFLLHFVKESKQDESGMPNNRFLAERTGGTYSTLKVQPAELEDSGVYFCASSQDPRRTNEKLFFGSGTQLSVL.

By its share, this clone is medium-sized (0.01 to 0.1%). The rearrangement uses TRBV19 and TRBJ1-2, with a tentative D call TRBD1 (5 bases). Trimming shortened V by 3 bases and J by 5 bases, and 10 bases separated the two germline ends. CDR1 is LNHDA and CDR2 is SQIVND in the germline V gene (reference sequence). The CDR3 sequence is 13 residues long. CDR3 sequence reads: CASSIRGWYGYTF. Written as DNA, the CDR3 is TGTGCCAGTAGTATTCGGGGGTGGTATGGCTACACCTTC.

CDR3 DNA: TGTGCCAGTAGCGAAGGACAGGGGCAGACCCAGTACTTC. Its translation is CASSEGQGQTQYF. The chain couples TRBV19 to TRBJ2-5; the match to TRBD1 covers 9 bases. This CDR3 comprises 13 residues. V gave up 6 bases and J gave up 6 bases; unmatched junction bases: 5. Germline V lookup: CDR1 LNHDA, CDR2 SQIVND (reference sequence).

The CDR3 region is CASSFGGLRETQYF. The CDR3 bases are TGTGCCAGCAGCTTCGGGGGGCTCAGAGAGACCCAGTACTTC. V is TRBV7-9 and J is TRBJ2-5, with D perhaps matching TRBD2 (7 bases). The germline CDR1 and CDR2 sequences are SEHNR and FQNEAQ (reference sequence). This CDR3 has 14 amino acids. Deletions cut 3 bases from V and 4 bases from J, with 12 bases between.

This rearrangement joins TRBV18 to TRBJ2-1, with TRBD1 matching over 7 bases. This CDR3 contains 15 residues. Trimming cost V 1 base and J 5 bases; bases outside gene matches: 5. Germline CDR1 reads KGHSH; CDR2 reads LQKENI. The CDR3 DNA is TGTGCCAGCTCACCACTAACGACAGGGAACAATGAGCAGTTCTTC. Its translation is CASSPLTTGNNEQFF.

This clone was seen just once. The chain couples TRBV7-9 to TRBJ1-1, with 10 bases lining up with TRBD1. The CDR3 has 16 amino acids. CDR1 and CDR2 from the germline V gene are SEHNR and FQNEAQ (reference sequence). V shed 5 bases, J shed 3 bases, and the junction held 9 bases outside the gene matches. This chain's CDR3 is CASSIFLGQGDTEAFF. CDR3 DNA: TGTGCCAGCAGCATATTCCTTGGACAGGGGGACACTGAAGCTTTCTTT.

The V gene is TRBV6-2 or TRBV6-3, the J gene TRBJ2-3; perhaps TRBD1 as D (6 bases). The CDR3 loop spans 17 amino acids. V was shortened by 4 bases and J by 4 bases, with 21 bases between the two germline ends. The germline CDR1 and CDR2 sequences are MNHEY and SVGEGT. CDR3: CASSSTGGGAGSDTQYF. The CDR3 coding sequence is TGTGCCAGCAGTTCCACTGGTGGGGGCGCTGGCTCAGATACGCAGTATTTT.

The V gene is TRBV5-6, the J gene TRBJ1-2; 10 bases fit TRBD1. J gave up 8 bases and V 2 bases, and 3 bases lay outside the gene matches. Per germline, CDR1 SGHDT and CDR2 YYEEEE. This CDR3 is 13 amino acids long. CDR3 nucleotide sequence: TGTGCCAGCAGCTTCGGACAGGGGGACGGCTACACCTTC. It codes for CASSFGQGDGYTF.

In regard to this clone: One end of the junction does not line up with germline, which may come from a read error. The CDR3 spells CAISEAAGTKIF. The CDR3 nucleotides read TGTGCCATCAGTGAAGCAGCGGGGACTAAGATCTTC. This chain links TRBV10-3 with TRBJ2-1; 7 bases map to TRBD2. Germline V lookup: CDR1 ENHRY, CDR2 SYGVKD. The CDR3 length is 12 residues.